This T cell receptor (beta chain) is drawn from a study of siplizumab effects on memory and regulatory T cells. General study results and limits: Alloreactive sequences traceable to unstimulated CD4+ memory cells declined significantly under siplizumab. Controls showed an average of approximately 28% Treg-derived mappable alloreactive CD4+ clones, while siplizumab showed about 69%. Roughly 80-95% of proliferating CD4+ or CD8+ clones defied assignment to a naive or memory phenotype.

The study assayed some 100,000 TCR templates per sample. The protocol was immunoSEQ multiplex PCR, while the TCRdb copy is restricted to in-frame clones and leaves out a portion. The table includes over 65,000 clones, just under 95% detected once. The V gene lost 3 bases and the J gene lost 6 bases, with 10 bases spanning the gap. CDR3 length: 13 residues. The germline V gene encodes CDR1 PRHDT and CDR2 FYEKMQ (reference sequence). Concerning this clone itself: Its matching antigen is unknown.

The chain has TRBV13 and TRBJ2-3; no definite D call. This clonotype originated in a human donor in good health. The sample was CD8+ T cells sorted from blood. CDR3 nucleotides: TGTGCCAGCAGCTTCTGGGCTCAGGATACGCAGTATTTT. Encoded protein: CASSFWAQDTQYF.